This T cell receptor (beta chain) was sequenced in a study of blood T cell repertoires in COVID-19. Overall study context: The origin of the acute and convalescent COVID-19 samples was the United States, Italy and Spain. The cDNA or gDNA used as material had been derived from T cells, B-cell-depleted T cells, or PBMCs.

V lost 5 bases, J lost 1 base, and 12 bases lay in between. The CDR3 is 14 residues long. Germline values: CDR1 SQVTM, CDR2 ANQGSEA. The method was immunoSEQ multiplex PCR; TCRdb's version includes in-frame clones alone and lacks a portion of them. The table includes under 45,000 clones, over 80% detected once. This TCR was sampled from a woman between 40 and 55 years old with acute or convalescent COVID-19. The sequencing input was peripheral blood. The chain carries TRBV29-1 and TRBJ2-1; maybe TRBD1 (6 bases). CDR3 bases: TGCAGCGTTTCAGGGGCTAGTTCCTACAATGAGCAGTTCTTC. Protein product: CSVSGASSYNEQFF.